This note documents a single T cell receptor beta chain sequence. Its antigen is still unknown. No clone much larger than this one lies a single base away; base qualities are absent. The sample comes from a study of OX40 agonist ivuxolimab in advanced cancers. As for the study more broadly: Ivuxolimab was a fully human IgG2 agonistic monoclonal antibody targeting the costimulatory receptor OX40 (CD134). Intravenous ivuxolimab was administered to patients every 2 weeks at six dose levels: 0.01, 0.1, 0.3, 1.5, 3 and 10 mg/kg. Among the roughly 50 dose-escalation patients, around 19 had hepatocellular carcinoma, roughly 15 melanoma, 9 renal cell carcinoma and 9 head and neck cancer. The dose-escalation cohort was around 83% male with a mean age of around 64 years, ranging from about 23 to 85. Prior anti-PD-1, anti-PD-L1 or anti-CTLA-4 therapy was permitted, and approximately 42% of dose-escalation patients had received checkpoint inhibitors. Three dose-escalation patients achieved partial responses, one with hepatocellular carcinoma and two with cutaneous melanoma. Peripheral TCRbeta sequencing aimed to test whether ivuxolimab altered TCR sequence diversity and caused clonal T-cell expansion. The paper describes the monotherapy dose-escalation part (N ≈ 51 patients) of the phase I trial of ivuxolimab. Results and caveats for the whole study, not just this receptor: The antigen specificity of the peripheral T cells that underwent clonal expansion was not determined. After ivuxolimab, CD8+ T cells had more expanded clones than CD4+ T cells on average. Low levels of normalized T-cell clonal expansion were also seen in some patients who did not respond. At doses of 0.1 to 3.0 mg/kg, clonal expansion of both CD4+ and CD8+ T cells in blood was seen between baseline and week 6. In the 0.1-3.0 mg/kg groups, partial responders had among the lowest normalized peripheral clonal expansion, particularly in CD8+ T cells.

Patients with autoimmune disease history or receiving systemic immunosuppression were excluded from the trial. Peripheral blood for TCR sequencing was collected from all dose cohorts at baseline, on cycle 4 day 1, and on cycle 7 day 1. The samples were taken from a phase I, first-in-human, multicenter, open-label dose-escalation trial of ivuxolimab. Adults with locally advanced or metastatic head and neck squamous cell, hepatocellular, melanoma or renal cell carcinoma were enrolled in the trial. Before TCR sequencing, CD4+ T cells and CD8+ T cells were sorted from peripheral blood as separate populations. Spanning cysteine to phenylalanine, the CDR3 consists of 15 amino acids. The read is trimmed to its CDR3 DNA, 45 bases read in frame from base 1. Sequences WNHNN (CDR1) and SYGVQD (CDR2) are obtained from the germline V gene (reference sequence). V and J are trimmed by 6 bases and 7 bases, and the gene matches miss 8 bases of the junction.

For sequencing of the TCRbeta CDR3 region, genomic DNA was extracted from the sorted cells. TCRbeta CDR3 regions were sequenced using the immunoSEQ Assay. Not all clones reach the TCRdb copy of this immuneACCESS table, which keeps in-frame sequences only. Checked studies attribute under half of the gap to unresolved V genes and leave the rest unexplained. This sample comprises 70,000 or so clones, roughly 86% of them detected only once. The ten largest clonotypes hold approximately 0.72% of the sample. The rearrangement combines TRBV10-1 with TRBJ2-1; TRBD2 agrees with 11 junctional bases. The sequence was collected from an adult with an advanced solid tumor such as melanoma, head and neck, liver or kidney cancer. Sample: CD4+ or CD8+ T cells sorted from blood, taken in a trial of the OX40 agonist ivuxolimab. CDR3 loop: CASSSGTSGENEQFF. Here is the DNA: TGCGCCAGCAGCTCCGGGACTAGCGGCGAAAATGAGCAGTTCTTC.